This TCR beta chain was found in a study of blood T cell repertoires in COVID-19 (TCRdb year 2020). The study in broad terms: Samples from collaborators originated in the United States, Italy and Spain and spanned both the acute and convalescent phases of COVID-19. The material from the prospective study consisted of cDNA or gDNA derived from T cells, B-cell-depleted T cells, or PBMCs. Deeply sampled blood TCRbeta repertoires from subjects exposed to, actively infected with, or recovered from COVID-19 were included in the dataset. The repertoires were released in a freely available public database intended as a resource for research on the immune response to SARS-CoV-2. Samples were obtained from the ongoing ImmuneRACE study (first 160 participants) and from approximately 1,200 subjects provided by 6 global collaborators. The sample metadata nearly always contained a de-identified subject ID, COVID-19 status, age in years and sex. Where available, HLA class I and class II types were taken from metadata supplied by the sample provider and were not determined by assay-based typing. General study outcomes and caveats: The amount of clinical and demographic metadata varied by source and participant and was provided uncurated.

The immunoSEQ Assay, a bias-controlled multiplex PCR, was used to amplify TCRbeta CDR3 regions from genomic DNA. On the authors' methods: Within the assay, amplification of reference gene primers was used to estimate how many nucleated cells each sample contained. To quantify the absolute abundance of each unique TCRbeta CDR3 rearrangement, sequence reads were collapsed and filtered. For each sample, productive Simpson clonality was calculated by taking the square root of Simpson's diversity index across productive rearrangements. TCRdb obtained this table from immuneACCESS and retained in-frame rearrangements with V and J assigned. These tables miss some clones; where compared with another copy, unresolved V genes account for less than half of the shortfall, and the remainder is unexplained. V, J and clone size are taken as reported in that table, and D and trimming were inferred from the DNA itself. The sample contains some 250,000 clones, around nine tenths of them found a single time. The ten largest account for about 5% of the sample.

One collaborating source in Seattle enrolled patients during active infection and followed them longitudinally through the course of disease. Each collaborating institution followed its own protocols to collect whole blood in K2EDTA tubes. For TCRbeta analysis, collaborators shipped samples in one of three forms: frozen whole blood, isolated PBMCs, or DNA extracted from either of those sample types. The junction carries 14 bases between V and J, which are trimmed by 4 bases and 7 bases respectively. Including cysteine and phenylalanine, the CDR3 has 14 amino acids. Only the CDR3 region is kept as DNA, spanning 42 bases read in frame from base 1. Taken from the germline V gene, the CDR1 and CDR2 loops are SGHRS and YFSETQ. As concerns this clone: What antigen it recognizes has not been identified. Per-base quality was not reported, and no clone a single base away is much larger than it.

The clonotype comes from a woman aged 55-69 years with COVID-19, enrolled during active disease. The chain is encoded by TRBV5-1 joined to TRBJ1-4; TRBD1 might be the D gene, on 5 matching bases. The sequencing input was peripheral blood. The CDR3 amino acid sequence is: CASSRAGRGEKLFF. The sequence in DNA is TGCGCCAGCAGCAGAGCGGGACGGGGTGAAAAACTGTTTTTT. The reference TRBV5-1 and TRBJ1-4 proteins fill in what lies around the CDR3, so the full variable domain reads KAGVTQTPRYLIKTRGQQVTLSCSPISGHRSVSWYQQTPGQGLQFLFEYFSETQRNKGNFPGRFSGRQFSNSRSEMNVSTLELGDSALYLCASSRAGRGEKLFFGSGTQLSVL.